Listed here are 16 T cell receptor beta chains from one sample, sequenced in a study of cytomegalovirus exposure and HLA in healthy donors. This PCR relied on a set of 60 Vbeta primers and 13 Jbeta primers. The data were produced by immunoSEQ multiplex PCR, yet TCRdb's version contains in-frame clones alone and is incomplete. This table holds 100,000 to 130,000 clones, 65% to 85% found once. The specimen was PBMCs. These receptors were obtained from a man aged 18 to 35 in good health and CMV-seronegative.

The V call is TRBV5-6, the J call TRBJ1-4, with 7 nucleotides matching TRBD1. J was trimmed by 11 bases and V by 1 base; bases with no gene match: 5. The CDR3 sequence is 13 residues long. Germline V gene lookup returns CDR1 SGHDT and CDR2 YYEEEE. The CDR3 sequence: CASSLFQGGKLFF. The CDR3, as DNA: TGTGCCAGCAGCTTGTTCCAGGGGGGCAAACTGTTTTTT.

The CDR3 loop is CASRPSGGATEQYF. Written as DNA, the CDR3 is TGTGCCAGCAGACCTTCGGGGGGGGCCACCGAGCAGTACTTC. The chain uses TRBV7-3 and TRBJ2-7, with 8 bases matching TRBD2. CDR1 SGHTA and CDR2 FQGTGA come from the germline V gene. The ends lost 6 bases at V and 6 bases at J; junction bases unmatched: 10. This CDR3 comprises 14 residues.

In this sample, this clone turned up a few times. The chain uses TRBV7-9 and TRBJ1-2; D remains ambiguous. The CDR3 covers 16 residues. Germline CDR1 and CDR2: SEHNR and FQNEAQ (reference sequence). Trimming shortened V by 3 bases and J by 6 bases, and 20 bases separated the two germline ends. This CDR3 reads CASSLVQVALGDGYTF. As DNA, the CDR3 is TGTGCCAGCAGCTTGGTTCAGGTAGCTCTGGGAGATGGCTACACCTTC.

The rearrangement links TRBV29-1 to TRBJ1-3; D not certain. Trimming shortened V by 6 bases and J by 6 bases, and 21 bases separated the two germline ends. The length of the CDR3 is 15 residues. Germline V gene sequence: CDR1 SQVTM, CDR2 ANQGSEA. In nucleotides, the CDR3 is TGCAGCGTCGAGGACTTGCAAGAGGGCGTAAACACCATATATTTT. Translated: CSVEDLQEGVNTIYF.

The chain recombines TRBV2 with TRBJ2-7; TRBD1 aligns across 7 bases. Germline trimming cut 6 bases from V and 5 bases from J; bases unmatched to any gene: 4. The germline V gene encodes CDR1 SNHLY and CDR2 FYNNEI. The CDR3 is 12 amino acids. This chain's CDR3 is CASRRDSHEQYF. The CDR3 nucleotides are TGTGCCAGCAGGAGGGACAGCCACGAGCAGTACTTC.

The chain carries TRBV6-1 and TRBJ2-5, with 7 bases matching TRBD2. Germline values: CDR1 MNHNS, CDR2 SASEGT. This CDR3 is 16 amino acids long. The junction had 11 bases not matched to a gene; V was cut back by 2 bases and J by 5 bases. CDR3: CASSESIAGGGETQYF. The DNA of the CDR3 is TGTGCCAGCAGTGAATCAATAGCGGGTGGGGGGGAGACCCAGTACTTC.

The sample holds one count of this clone. A read error may produce the germline difference seen at one junction end. This chain links TRBV7-9 with TRBJ2-7, with unresolved D. Germline values: CDR1 SEHNR, CDR2 FQNEAQ (reference sequence). The CDR3 loop spans 12 amino acids. The DNA of the CDR3 is TGTTCCAGCACACGGTACCCCTACGAGCAGTACTTC. This translates into CSSTRYPYEQYF.

This chain uses TRBV5-4 with TRBJ1-2; 11 bases are a match to TRBD1. CDR3 length: 16 amino acids. Germline trimming cut 3 bases from V and 3 bases from J; bases unmatched to any gene: 7. The germline CDR1 and CDR2 sequences are SGHNT and YYREEE (reference sequence). This CDR3 is CASSSGLDRGHYGYTF. The CDR3 DNA reads as TGTGCCAGCAGCTCCGGACTGGACAGGGGGCACTATGGCTACACCTTC. The full variable domain, with the rest looked up from reference TRBV5-4 and TRBJ1-2, is ETGVTQSPTHLIKTRGQQVTLRCSSQSGHNTVSWYQQALGQGPQFIFQYYREEENGRGNFPPRFSGLQFPNYSSELNVNALELDDSALYLCASSSGLDRGHYGYTFGSGTRLTVV.

This chain links TRBV7-8 with TRBJ2-1; TRBD2 might be the D (5 bases). The CDR3 runs 15 residues. V lost 5 bases, J lost 0 bases, and 11 bases lay in between. Per germline, CDR1 SGHVS and CDR2 FQNEAQ. CDR3 bases: TGTGCCAGCAGCCTAGTAGGGAGCTCCTACAATGAGCAGTTCTTC. Protein product: CASSLVGSSYNEQFF.

The chain is built from TRBV9 and TRBJ1-6; TRBD1 agrees at 11 bases. This CDR3 has 14 residues. V shed 3 bases and J 11 bases; nucleotides not matched to a gene: 4. The V gene's germline CDR1 is SGDLS and CDR2 YYNGEE. The CDR3 region is CASSGTGGVTPLHF. The CDR3 nucleotides are TGTGCCAGCAGCGGGACAGGGGGCGTAACACCCCTCCACTTT. The complete variable domain, with remaining parts taken from reference TRBV9 and TRBJ1-6, reads DSGVTQTPKHLITATGQRVTLRCSPRSGDLSVYWYQQSLDQGLQFLIQYYNGEERAKGNILERFSAQQFPDLHSELNLSSLELGDSALYFCASSGTGGVTPLHFGNGTRLTVT.

This clone was found a few times. CDR3 sequence: CASSLGMDQDIYEQYF. In DNA, the CDR3 is TGTGCCAGCAGCTTAGGAATGGACCAGGACATCTACGAGCAGTACTTC. The V and J genes are TRBV7-2 and TRBJ2-7; a weak D match, TRBD1 (5 bases). The CDR3 has 16 amino acids. V lost 1 base to trimming and J lost 3 bases, with 16 bases between them. Germline lookup yields CDR1 SGHTA and CDR2 FQGNSA.

The chain has TRBV5-6 and TRBJ2-3; 8 bases agree with TRBD2. The V gene end was trimmed by 3 bases and the J gene end by 0 bases; junction bases not matched to a gene: 6. This CDR3 is built from 16 residues. Germline V gene data show CDR1 as SGHDT and CDR2 as YYEEEE. Here the CDR3 DNA reads TGTGCCAGCAGCTCCCTAGCGGGCCTAAGCACAGATACGCAGTATTTT. Encoded protein: CASSSLAGLSTDTQYF.

J is TRBJ1-4 and V is TRBV2; the D gene is possibly TRBD1 (6 bases). This CDR3 contains 13 residues. Per the germline V gene, CDR1 is SNHLY and CDR2 is FYNNEI. Trimming stripped 7 bases from V and 1 base from J, with 7 bases between. The CDR3 loop reads CASKGGTNEKLFF. In nucleotides, the CDR3 is TGTGCCAGCAAAGGGGGAACTAATGAAAAACTGTTTTTT. The entire variable domain, with the rest obtained from reference TRBV2 and TRBJ1-4, is as follows: EPEVTQTPSHQVTQMGQEVILRCVPISNHLYFYWYRQILGQKVEFLVSFYNNEISEKSEIFDDQFSVERPDGSNFTLKIRSTKLEDSAMYFCASKGGTNEKLFFGSGTQLSVL.

A word on this clone: Relative to the germline gene, one junction end is altered; a read error may explain this. This rearrangement joins TRBV7-9 to TRBJ1-1; D gene unclear. This CDR3 region has 17 residues. CDR1 SEHNR and CDR2 FQNEAQ come from the germline V gene (reference sequence). CDR3 residues: CSSSLDRAAGSDTEAFF. CDR3 DNA: TGTTCCAGCAGCTTAGATCGGGCAGCGGGATCGGACACTGAAGCTTTCTTT.

CDR3 sequence: CATSRSSTGAQLTFLHF. In DNA form, the CDR3 reads TGTGCCACCAGCAGATCCTCAACTGGGGCGCAACTGACCTTCCTCCACTTT. The chain employs TRBV15 and TRBJ1-6; possibly TRBD1 for D (5 bases). Trimming cost V 2 bases and J 15 bases, with 26 bases left between them. In germline, CDR1 is LNHNV, CDR2 YYDKDF (reference sequence). This CDR3 contains 17 residues. Looking up the rest from reference TRBV15 and TRBJ1-6 gives the full variable domain: DAMVIQNPRYQVTQFGKPVTLSCSQTLNHNVMYWYQQKSSQAPKLLFHYYDKDFNNEADTPDNFQSRRPNTSFCFLDIRSPGLGDTAMYLCATSRSSTGAQLTFLHFGNGTRLTVT.

This chain uses TRBV9 with TRBJ2-5; 7 positions agree with TRBD2. CDR1 and CDR2 (germline): SGDLS, YYNGEE. The J segment lost 3 bases and the V segment lost 0 bases, leaving 2 bases of the junction unmatched. The CDR3 is 14 residues long. The CDR3 DNA reads TGTGCCAGCAGCGTAGAGGGGAGGGAAGAGACCCAGTACTTC. Protein: CASSVEGREETQYF.